This TCR beta chain was identified during a study of CD8 T cells in Susac syndrome. The CDR3 is 14 residues long. Germline CDR1 MDHEN, CDR2 SYDVKM. V shed 4 bases and J 6 bases; nucleotides not matched to a gene: 5. RNA in amounts of about 0.5 to 1 ug was reverse transcribed with random hexamers. TCRdb independently ran MiXCR on the immunoSEQ multiplex PCR reads; one entry per CDR3 protein. The data contain about 300,000 distinct CDR3 sequences, 75% to 85% of them singletons. Treatment-naive patients with stable or active relapsing-remitting disease served as multiple sclerosis controls. TEMRA cells were FACS-enriched, while CD8+ and CD4+ T cells were negatively isolated.

The V call is TRBV28, the J call TRBJ2-2; 7 bases align to TRBD2. Sequencing was carried out using CD8+ T cells from PBMCs. This TCR derives from a human donor with multiple sclerosis. CDR3 in DNA: TGTGCCAGCAGTTCGGGACTATCATCCGGGGAGCTGTTTTTT. This sequence encodes CASSSGLSSGELFF.